This T cell receptor beta chain was profiled in a study of control samples from healthy donors and cancer patients. Produced via immunoSEQ multiplex PCR; TCRdb's table is partial and in-frame only. This table has 150,000 to 200,000 clones, nearly 90% appearing once. Germline CDR1 MNHEY, CDR2 SVGEGT. V lost 4 bases and J lost 5, with 9 bases in between. The CDR3 consists of 13 residues. This clone has ten or more counts. The sequencing sample was made of blood. The clonotype originates from a woman between 45 and 65 years old in good health. This rearrangement joins TRBV6-2 or TRBV6-3 to TRBJ2-1, with D possibly matching TRBD1 (6 bases). The DNA of the CDR3 is TGTGCCAGCAGTTTCCGGGACAACAATGAGCAGTTCTTC. Translated: CASSFRDNNEQFF.